This TCR beta chain was identified in a study of T-cell reconstitution after alpha-beta-depleted transplantation in children. Looked up from germline, CDR1 is DFQATT and CDR2 is SNEGSKA (reference sequence). The CDR3 contains 15 residues. Trimming removed 0 bases at V and 4 bases at J, with 15 bases between. Unique molecular identifiers tagged the TCRbeta library. MiXCR was run by TCRdb on the PCR reads, yielding one entry per CDR3 protein. Altogether hundreds of thousands of distinct CDR3 sequences are present, over 15% being singletons, with the ten largest covering around 0.96%. At least ten counts were recorded for this clonotype.

The chain employs TRBV20-1 and TRBJ2-5; D is perhaps TRBD1 (5 bases). This sequence originates from a human donor who donated a stem cell graft to a child with acute myeloid leukemia. The material was PBMCs from the stem cell graft donor, obtained from the stem cell graft. CDR3 protein: CSARDYKGPAETQYF. The CDR3 bases are TGCAGTGCTAGAGATTATAAGGGGCCCGCAGAGACCCAGTACTTC.